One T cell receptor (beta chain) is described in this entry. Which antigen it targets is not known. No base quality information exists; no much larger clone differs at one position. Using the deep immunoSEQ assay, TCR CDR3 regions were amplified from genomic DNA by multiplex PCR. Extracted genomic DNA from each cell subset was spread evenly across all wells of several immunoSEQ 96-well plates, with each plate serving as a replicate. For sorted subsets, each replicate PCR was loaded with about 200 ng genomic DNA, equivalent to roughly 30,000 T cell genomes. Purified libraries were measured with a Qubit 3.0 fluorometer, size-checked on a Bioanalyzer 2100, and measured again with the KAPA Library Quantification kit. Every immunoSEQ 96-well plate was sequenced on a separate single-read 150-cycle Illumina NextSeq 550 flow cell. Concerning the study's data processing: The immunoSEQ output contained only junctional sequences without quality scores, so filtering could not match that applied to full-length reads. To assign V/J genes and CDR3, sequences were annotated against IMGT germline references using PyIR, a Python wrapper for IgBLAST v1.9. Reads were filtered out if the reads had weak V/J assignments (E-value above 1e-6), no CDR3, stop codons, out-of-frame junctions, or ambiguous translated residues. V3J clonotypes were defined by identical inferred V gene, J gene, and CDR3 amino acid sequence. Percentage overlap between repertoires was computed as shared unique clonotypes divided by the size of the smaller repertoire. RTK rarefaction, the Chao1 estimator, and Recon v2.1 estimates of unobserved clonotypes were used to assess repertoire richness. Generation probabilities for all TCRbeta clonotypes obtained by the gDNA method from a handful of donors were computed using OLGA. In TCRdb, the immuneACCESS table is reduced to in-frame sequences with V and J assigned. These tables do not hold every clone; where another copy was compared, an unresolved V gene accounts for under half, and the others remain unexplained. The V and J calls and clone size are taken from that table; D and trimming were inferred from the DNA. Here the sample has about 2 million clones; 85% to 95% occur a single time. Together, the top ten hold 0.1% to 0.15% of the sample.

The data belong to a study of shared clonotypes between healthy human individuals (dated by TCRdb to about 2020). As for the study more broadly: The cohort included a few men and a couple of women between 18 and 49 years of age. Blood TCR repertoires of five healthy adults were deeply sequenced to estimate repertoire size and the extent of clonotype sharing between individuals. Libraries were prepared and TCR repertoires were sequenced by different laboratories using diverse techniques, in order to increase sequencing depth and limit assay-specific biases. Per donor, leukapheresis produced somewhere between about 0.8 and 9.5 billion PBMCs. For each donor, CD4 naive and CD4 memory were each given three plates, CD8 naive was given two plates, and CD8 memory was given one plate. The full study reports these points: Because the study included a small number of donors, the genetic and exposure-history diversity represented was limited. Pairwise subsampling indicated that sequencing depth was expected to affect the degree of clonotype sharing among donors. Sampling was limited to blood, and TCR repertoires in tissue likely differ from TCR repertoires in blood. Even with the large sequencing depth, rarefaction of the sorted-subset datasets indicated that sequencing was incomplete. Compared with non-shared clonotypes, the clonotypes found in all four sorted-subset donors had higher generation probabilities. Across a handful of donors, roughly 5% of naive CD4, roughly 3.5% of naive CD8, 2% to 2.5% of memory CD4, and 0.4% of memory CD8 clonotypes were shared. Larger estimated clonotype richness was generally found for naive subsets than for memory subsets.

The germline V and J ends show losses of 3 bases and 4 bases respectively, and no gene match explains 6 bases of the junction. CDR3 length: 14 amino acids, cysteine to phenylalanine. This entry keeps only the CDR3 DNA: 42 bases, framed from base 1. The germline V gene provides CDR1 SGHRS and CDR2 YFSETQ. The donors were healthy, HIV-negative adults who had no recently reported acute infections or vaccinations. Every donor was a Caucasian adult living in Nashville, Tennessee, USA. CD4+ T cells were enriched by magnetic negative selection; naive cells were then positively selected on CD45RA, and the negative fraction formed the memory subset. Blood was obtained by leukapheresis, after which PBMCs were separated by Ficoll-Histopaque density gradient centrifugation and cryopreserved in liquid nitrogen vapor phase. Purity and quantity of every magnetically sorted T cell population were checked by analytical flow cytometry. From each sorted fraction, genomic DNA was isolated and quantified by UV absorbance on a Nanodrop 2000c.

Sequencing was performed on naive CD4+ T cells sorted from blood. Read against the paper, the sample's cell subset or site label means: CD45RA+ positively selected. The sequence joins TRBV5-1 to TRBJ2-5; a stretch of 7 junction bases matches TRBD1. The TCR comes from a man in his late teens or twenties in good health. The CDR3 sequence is CASSYDRAGETQYF. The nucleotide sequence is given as TGCGCCAGCAGCTACGACAGGGCTGGAGAGACCCAGTACTTC.